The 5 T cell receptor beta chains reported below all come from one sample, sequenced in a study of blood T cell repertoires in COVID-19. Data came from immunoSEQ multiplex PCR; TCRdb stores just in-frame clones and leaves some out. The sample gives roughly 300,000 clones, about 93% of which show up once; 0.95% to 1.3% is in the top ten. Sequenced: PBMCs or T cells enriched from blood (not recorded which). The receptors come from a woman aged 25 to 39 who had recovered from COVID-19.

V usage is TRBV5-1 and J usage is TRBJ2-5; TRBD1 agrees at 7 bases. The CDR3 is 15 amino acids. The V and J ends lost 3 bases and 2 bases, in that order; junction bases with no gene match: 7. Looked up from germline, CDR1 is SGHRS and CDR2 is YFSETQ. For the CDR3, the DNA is TGCGCCAGCAGCTCCCGCCCGGGACAGCAAGAGACCCAGTACTTC. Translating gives CASSSRPGQQETQYF.

CDR3 sequence reads: CASSDRDNEQFF. CDR3 DNA sequence: TGTGCCAGCAGTGACCGGGACAATGAGCAGTTCTTC. The chain recombines TRBV6-4 with TRBJ2-1, with D hard to call. Trimming shortened V by 2 bases and J by 5 bases, and 4 bases separated the two germline ends. Germline assignment: CDR1 MRHNA and CDR2 SNTAGT. CDR3 length equals 12 residues.

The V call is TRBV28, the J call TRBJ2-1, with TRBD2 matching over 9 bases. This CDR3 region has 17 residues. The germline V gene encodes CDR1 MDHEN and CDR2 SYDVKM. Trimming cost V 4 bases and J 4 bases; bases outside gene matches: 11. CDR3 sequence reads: CASSSPRLAESYNEQFF. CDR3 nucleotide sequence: TGTGCCAGCAGTTCCCCTCGACTAGCGGAGTCTTACAATGAGCAGTTCTTC.

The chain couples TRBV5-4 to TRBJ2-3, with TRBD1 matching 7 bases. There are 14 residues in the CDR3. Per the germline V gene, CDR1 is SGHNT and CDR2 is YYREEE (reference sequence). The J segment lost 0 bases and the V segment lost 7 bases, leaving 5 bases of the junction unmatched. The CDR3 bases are TGTGCCAGCCACAGGGGCGCCAGCACAGATACGCAGTATTTT. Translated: CASHRGASTDTQYF.

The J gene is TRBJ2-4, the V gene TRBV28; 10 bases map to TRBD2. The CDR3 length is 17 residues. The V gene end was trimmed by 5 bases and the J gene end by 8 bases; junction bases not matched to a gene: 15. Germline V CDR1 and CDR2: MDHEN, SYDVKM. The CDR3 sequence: CASSDRAGGPAKDIQYF. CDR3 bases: TGTGCCAGCAGTGACCGAGCGGGAGGGCCGGCCAAGGACATTCAGTACTTC.